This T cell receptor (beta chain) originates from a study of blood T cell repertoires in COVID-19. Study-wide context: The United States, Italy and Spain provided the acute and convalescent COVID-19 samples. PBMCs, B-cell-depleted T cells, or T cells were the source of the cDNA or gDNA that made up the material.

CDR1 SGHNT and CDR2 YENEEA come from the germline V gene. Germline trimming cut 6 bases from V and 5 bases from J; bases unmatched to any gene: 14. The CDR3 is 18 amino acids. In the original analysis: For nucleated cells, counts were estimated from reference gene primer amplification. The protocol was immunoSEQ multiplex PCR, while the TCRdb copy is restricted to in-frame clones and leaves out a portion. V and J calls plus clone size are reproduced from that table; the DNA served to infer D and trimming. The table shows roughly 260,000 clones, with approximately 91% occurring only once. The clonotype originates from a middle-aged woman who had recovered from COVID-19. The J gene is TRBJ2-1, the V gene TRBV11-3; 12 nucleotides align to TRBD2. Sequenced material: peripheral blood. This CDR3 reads CASSRPGLAGQPNNEQFF. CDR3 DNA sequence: TGTGCCAGCAGTCGACCCGGACTAGCGGGACAGCCCAACAATGAGCAGTTCTTC.